These T cell receptor beta chains were read from a single sample in a study of blood T cell repertoires in COVID-19. Assay: immunoSEQ multiplex PCR; the TCRdb copy retains only in-frame clones and omits some. The table lists fewer than 65,000 clones, more than 85% of them singletons, with 3.5% to 5% in the top ten. Sequencing used peripheral blood. These receptors all stem from a man aged 45-60 years with acute or convalescent COVID-19. CDR3s include the opening cysteine and the closing phenylalanine or tryptophan. A D gene is named only where the DNA matches it firmly. The size of a clone is reported for some rows only, either as once, few or many, or as a class for expanded clones.

TRBJ2-5 | NA | TRBV9 | NA | CASSVALETQYF | TGTGCCAGCAGCGTAGCTCTAGAGACCCAGTACTTC
TRBJ2-1 | NA | TRBV5-6 | NA | CASSSSGEGEQFF | TGTGCCAGCAGCTCCTCAGGAGAGGGTGAGCAGTTCTTC
TRBJ1-1 | once | TRBV6-1 | NA | CASRDRSNMVNTEAFF | TGTGCCAGCCGTGACAGATCAAATATGGTGAACACTGAAGCTTTCTTT
TRBJ2-1 | once | TRBV6-2/TRBV6-3 | TRBD2 | CASSYETSGALYNEQFF | TGTGCCAGCAGTTACGAAACTAGCGGGGCCCTCTACAATGAGCAGTTCTTC
TRBJ1-1 | few | TRBV30 | TRBD1 | CACLGQLNTEAFF | TGTGCCTGCCTGGGACAGCTGAACACTGAAGCTTTCTTT
TRBJ2-5 | NA | TRBV3-1/TRBV3-2 | NA | CASSPGEETQYF | TGTGCCAGCAGCCCAGGGGAAGAGACCCAGTACTTC
TRBJ1-5 | NA | TRBV11-2 | NA | CASSLGRGQPQHF | TGTGCCAGCAGCTTAGGCAGGGGTCAGCCCCAGCATTTT
TRBJ1-2 | NA | TRBV29-1 | TRBD1 | CSVEGGPGGDYGYTF | TGCAGCGTTGAGGGCGGACCAGGGGGTGACTATGGCTACACCTTC
TRBJ1-2 | NA | TRBV6-5 | TRBD1 | CASQGTGRANYGYTF | TGTGCCAGCCAAGGGACAGGGAGAGCTAACTATGGCTACACCTTC
TRBJ2-7 | NA | TRBV29-1 | TRBD1 | CSVRDRGLDEQYF | TGCAGCGTTCGGGACAGGGGGCTGGACGAGCAGTACTTC
TRBJ2-1 | NA | TRBV19 | TRBD2 | CASSIEAGGPHEQFF | TGTGCCAGTAGTATAGAGGCGGGAGGGCCCCATGAGCAGTTCTTC
TRBJ2-3 | NA | TRBV19 | NA | CASSPNRQASTDTQYF | TGTGCCAGTAGCCCTAATCGACAGGCTAGCACAGATACGCAGTATTTT
TRBJ1-1 | NA | TRBV9 | TRBD1 | CASSRGTGLNTEAFF | TGTGCCAGCAGCCGAGGGACAGGATTGAACACTGAAGCTTTCTTT